This T cell receptor (beta chain) was sequenced in a study of cytotoxic CD8 clonotypes in ibrutinib-treated CLL. In the study overall: Response material was collected after a median about 12 months of treatment, range 6 to 36. Regarding the study as a whole: Clonotypes that were public were uncommon, and they contracted or stayed stable on treatment.

The planned depth of sequencing spanned 1 in 200,000 to 1 in 1 million T cells. The method was immunoSEQ multiplex PCR; TCRdb's version includes in-frame clones alone and lacks a portion of them. The sample records some 350,000 clones, 67% being singletons. To note about this clone: Its antigen is not identified.

CDR1 MNHEY and CDR2 SVGAGI come from the germline V gene. The CDR3 contains 16 residues. Trimming removed 2 bases at V and 0 bases at J, with 11 bases between. The sequence derives from a human donor with chronic lymphocytic leukemia. Source: PBMCs, taken after 36 months of ibrutinib treatment. V usage is TRBV6-5 and J usage is TRBJ1-5; D is unresolved. This chain's CDR3 is CASSYGQPTSNQPQHF. In DNA form, the CDR3 reads TGTGCCAGCAGTTACGGCCAGCCGACTAGCAATCAGCCCCAGCATTTT.